This entry is about one T cell receptor (beta chain). The antigen is undetermined. This entry belongs to a study of OX40 agonist ivuxolimab in advanced cancers. Study context: The group had a mean age of 60 years, ranged from roughly 23 to 85, and was 80% to 90% male.

V shed 5 bases and J shed 0 bases, with 11 bases lying between them. The germline gives CDR1 MNHEY, CDR2 SMNVEV (reference sequence). CDR3 size: 14 residues. The study, taken as a whole, reports: Expanded clones tended on average to be more numerous among CD8+ T cells than CD4+. At doses 0.1 to 3.0 mg/kg, CD4+ and CD8+ clones expanded. Normalized expansion of T-cell clones was also low for some nonresponders.

Sequencing used immunoSEQ multiplex PCR; TCRdb keeps in-frame clones, though not all of them. Of approximately 48,000 clones in the sample, about 87% were seen once. The material sequenced was CD4+ or CD8+ T cells sorted from blood, taken in a trial of the OX40 agonist ivuxolimab. The receptor comes from an adult with an advanced solid tumor such as melanoma, head and neck, liver or kidney cancer. The chain combines TRBV27 with TRBJ2-7; no reliable D call. The CDR3 loop reads CASSLAMDSYEQYF. In nucleotides, the CDR3 is TGTGCCAGCAGTCTGGCGATGGACTCCTACGAGCAGTACTTC.